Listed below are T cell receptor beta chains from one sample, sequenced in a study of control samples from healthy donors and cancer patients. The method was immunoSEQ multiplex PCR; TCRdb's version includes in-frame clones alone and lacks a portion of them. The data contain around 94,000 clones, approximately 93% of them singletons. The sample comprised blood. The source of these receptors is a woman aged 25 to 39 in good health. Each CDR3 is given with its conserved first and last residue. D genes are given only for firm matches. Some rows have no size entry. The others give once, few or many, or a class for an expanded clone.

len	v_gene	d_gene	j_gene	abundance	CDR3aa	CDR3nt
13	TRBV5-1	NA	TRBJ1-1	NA	CASSLGGPTAAFF	TGCGCCAGCAGCTTGGGGGGACCGACGGCCGCTTTCTTT
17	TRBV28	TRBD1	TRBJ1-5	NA	CASSPYRQGHSNQPQHF	TGTGCCAGCAGTCCCTACCGACAGGGGCATAGCAATCAGCCCCAGCATTTT
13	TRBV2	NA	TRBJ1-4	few	CASSAGHDEKLFF	TGTGCCAGCAGTGCAGGGCACGATGAAAAACTGTTTTTT
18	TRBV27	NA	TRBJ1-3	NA	CASSLYTPDRSSGNTIYF	TGTGCCAGCAGTTTATATACCCCGGACCGAAGCTCTGGAAACACCATATATTTT
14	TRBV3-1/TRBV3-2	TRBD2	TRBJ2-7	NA	CASSQTSFPYEQYF	TGTGCCAGCAGCCAGACTAGCTTTCCCTACGAGCAGTACTTC
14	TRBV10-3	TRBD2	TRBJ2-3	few	CAIQAGGRTDTQYF	TGTGCCATCCAGGCGGGGGGGCGAACAGATACGCAGTATTTT
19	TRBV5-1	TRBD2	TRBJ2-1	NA	CASSRPGTSGRSAYNEQFF	TGCGCCAGCAGCAGACCCGGGACTAGCGGGAGGTCCGCCTACAATGAGCAGTTCTTC
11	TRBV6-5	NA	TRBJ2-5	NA	CASEGVKTQYF	TGTGCCAGCGAGGGGGTAAAGACCCAGTACTTC
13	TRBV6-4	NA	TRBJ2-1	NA	CASSDSSYGEQFF	TGTGCCAGCAGTGACTCTAGCTACGGTGAGCAGTTCTTC
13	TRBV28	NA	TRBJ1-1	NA	CASSPRGQIEAFF	TGTGCCAGCAGTCCCCGGGGGCAGATAGAAGCTTTCTTT
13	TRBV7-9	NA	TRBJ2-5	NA	CASSRSQTETQYF	TGTGCCAGCAGCCGGAGTCAGACGGAGACCCAGTACTTC
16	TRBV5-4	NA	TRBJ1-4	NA	CASSLAGGSTNEKLFF	TGTGCCAGCAGCTTGGCGGGGGGGTCAACTAATGAAAAACTGTTTTTT
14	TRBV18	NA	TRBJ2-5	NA	CASSPPTLEETQYF	TGTGCCAGCTCACCACCGACCTTGGAAGAGACCCAGTACTTC
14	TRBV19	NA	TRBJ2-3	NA	CASSRGASTDTQYF	TGTGCCAGTAGTCGCGGGGCTAGCACAGATACGCAGTATTTT
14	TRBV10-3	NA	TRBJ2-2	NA	CAITPTVNTGELFF	TGTGCCATCACCCCGACAGTTAACACCGGGGAGCTGTTTTTT
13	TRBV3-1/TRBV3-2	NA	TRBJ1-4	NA	CASSSGRAGELFF	TGTGCCAGCTCCTCGGGCAGGGCAGGGGAACTGTTTTTT
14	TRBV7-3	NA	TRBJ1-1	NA	CASSLMAENTEAFF	TGTGCCAGCAGCTTAATGGCGGAGAACACTGAAGCTTTCTTT
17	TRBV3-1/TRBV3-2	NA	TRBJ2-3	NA	CASSHGEGSPFADTQYF	TGTGCCAGCAGCCATGGCGAAGGGAGCCCGTTCGCAGATACGCAGTATTTT
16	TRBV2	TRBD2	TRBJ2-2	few	CASSFSSGTVTGELFF	TGTGCCAGCAGTTTCTCAAGCGGGACCGTCACCGGGGAGCTGTTTTTT
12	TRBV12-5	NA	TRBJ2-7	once	CASGLQAYEQYF	TGTGCTAGTGGTTTACAGGCCTACGAGCAGTACTTC
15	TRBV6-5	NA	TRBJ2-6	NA	CASSYGVAGANVLTF	TGTGCCAGCAGTTATGGGGTTGCTGGGGCCAACGTCCTGACTTTC
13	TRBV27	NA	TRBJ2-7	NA	CATASSDSYEQYF	TGTGCCACCGCGTCGTCGGACTCCTACGAGCAGTACTTC
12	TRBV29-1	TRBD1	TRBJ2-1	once	CSAPGQEGAQFF	TGCAGCGCTCCGGGACAGGAAGGGGCGCAGTTCTTC
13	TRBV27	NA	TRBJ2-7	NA	CASSLKVRHEQYF	TGTGCCAGCAGTTTAAAGGTTAGGCACGAGCAGTACTTC
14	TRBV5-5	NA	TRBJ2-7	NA	CASSLGDTSYEQYF	TGTGCCAGCAGCTTGGGGGACACCTCCTACGAGCAGTACTTC
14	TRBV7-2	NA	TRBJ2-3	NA	CASSPDRSTDTQYF	TGTGCCAGCAGCCCTGACAGGAGCACAGATACGCAGTATTTT
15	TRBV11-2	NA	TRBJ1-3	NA	CASSLGEGSINTIYF	TGTGCCAGCAGCTTAGGGGAGGGTTCTATCAACACCATATATTTT
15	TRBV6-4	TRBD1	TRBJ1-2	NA	CASSEGQAEIDGYTF	TGTGCCAGCAGTGAAGGACAGGCGGAAATTGATGGCTACACCTTC
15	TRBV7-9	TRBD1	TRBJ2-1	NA	CASSAGTGYWNEQFF	TGTGCCAGCAGCGCCGGGACAGGGTATTGGAATGAGCAGTTCTTC
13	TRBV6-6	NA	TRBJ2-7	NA	CASRPGLMGEQYF	TGTGCCAGCCGGCCGGGTCTAATGGGCGAGCAGTACTTC
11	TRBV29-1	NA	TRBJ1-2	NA	CSVGGSSGYTF	TGCAGCGTTGGGGGGTCCTCTGGCTACACCTTC
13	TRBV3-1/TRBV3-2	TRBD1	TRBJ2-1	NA	CRTGDRALNEQFF	TGTCGGACGGGGGACAGGGCTTTGAATGAGCAGTTCTTC
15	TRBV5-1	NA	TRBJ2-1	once	CASSLGEAPYNEQFF	TGCGCCAGCAGTCTGGGAGAGGCCCCCTACAATGAGCAGTTCTTC
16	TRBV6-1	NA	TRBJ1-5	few	CASSDFVRRVSQPQHF	TGTGCCAGCAGTGATTTCGTACGCAGGGTCAGCCAGCCCCAGCATTTT
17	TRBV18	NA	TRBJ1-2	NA	CASSPPGWGYEDYGYTF	TGTGCCAGCTCACCACCCGGATGGGGCTACGAGGACTATGGCTACACCTTC
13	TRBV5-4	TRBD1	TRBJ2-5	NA	CASSRQGMETQYF	TGTGCCAGCAGCCGACAGGGGATGGAGACCCAGTACTTC
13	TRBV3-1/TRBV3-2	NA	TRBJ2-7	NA	CASSPLPEYEQYF	TGTGCCAGCAGCCCCCTCCCGGAGTACGAGCAGTACTTC
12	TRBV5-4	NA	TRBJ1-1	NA	CASSLATSEAFF	TGTGCCAGCAGCCTGGCGACCAGTGAAGCTTTCTTT
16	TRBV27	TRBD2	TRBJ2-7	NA	CASSPGPGTSLYEQYF	TGTGCCAGCAGCCCAGGACCAGGGACTAGTCTCTACGAGCAGTACTTC
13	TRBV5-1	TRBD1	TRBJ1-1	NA	CASTRTGNTEAFF	TGCGCCAGCACTCGGACAGGTAACACTGAAGCTTTCTTT
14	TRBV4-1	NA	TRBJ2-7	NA	CASSQAGRTYEQYF	TGCGCCAGCAGCCAGGCGGGTAGAACCTACGAGCAGTACTTC
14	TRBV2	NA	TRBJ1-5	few	CASSEWDPNQPQHF	TGTGCCAGCAGTGAATGGGACCCTAATCAGCCCCAGCATTTT
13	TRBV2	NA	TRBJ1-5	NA	CASSDQHNQPQHF	TGTGCCAGCAGTGACCAGCATAATCAGCCCCAGCATTTT
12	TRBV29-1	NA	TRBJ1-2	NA	CSVNRDTYGYTF	TGCAGCGTGAACCGGGACACCTATGGCTACACCTTC
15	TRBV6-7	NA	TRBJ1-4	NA	CASDCGGRFVEKLFF	TGTGCCAGCGATTGCGGGGGTCGTTTTGTTGAAAAACTGTTTTTT
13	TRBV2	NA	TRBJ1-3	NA	CASSEDPGNTIYF	TGTGCCAGCAGTGAAGATCCGGGAAACACCATATATTTT
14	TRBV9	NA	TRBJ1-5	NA	CASSKDGSNQPQHF	TGTGCCAGCAGCAAGGACGGTAGCAATCAGCCCCAGCATTTT
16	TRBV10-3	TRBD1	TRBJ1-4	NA	CAISENLVTGGGKLFF	TGTGCCATCAGTGAGAATCTTGTGACAGGGGGAGGAAAACTGTTTTTT